This T cell receptor (beta chain) was documented in a study of blood T cells in healthy people across ages. Then a second PCR, running about 7 to 11 cycles, was carried out with a sample-barcoded 5' primer and a J-beta primer mix. TCRdb fed the 5' RACE reads into MiXCR, producing one record per CDR3 protein. The sample has approximately 780,000 distinct CDR3 sequences, more than 25% seen once. No fewer than 5 micrograms of total RNA were isolated from every sample. Comments on this clonotype: Its antigen is not identified.

V lost 1 base and J 7 bases, leaving 8 bases between the germline ends. Germline lookup yields CDR1 SSHAT and CDR2 FNYEAQ (reference sequence). CDR3 length: 13 amino acids. Notes on the study in general: TCR beta diversity per million T cells fell roughly linearly with age.

These data are also associated with another study on T cells of mothers and their children. This second study says: Every mother produced more than 9.5 million TCR beta CDR3 reads, whereas every child provided approximately 3 million.

The receptor was isolated from a boy younger than 18 in good health. J is TRBJ2-1 and V is TRBV7-7; D is uncertain. Material: blood. The CDR3 spells CASSLDRVNEQFF. The CDR3 bases are TGTGCCAGCAGCTTAGATCGGGTTAATGAGCAGTTCTTC.